Listed below are T cell receptor beta chains from one sample, sequenced in a study of glioma-infiltrating T cells after dendritic cell vaccination. TCRdb's table, derived via immunoSEQ multiplex PCR, lists solely in-frame clones and lacks some. The sample yields 93,000 or so clones, about four fifths seen once. The source was blood, collected before dendritic cell vaccination. The receptors stem from a human donor with glioblastoma. Both conserved end residues are part of each CDR3. A D gene is named only where the DNA matches it firmly. Size is stated for part of the rows, as once, few or many counts, or as a class when the clone is expanded.

D: .
V: TRBV7-9
size: .
J: TRBJ1-1
CDR3: CASSFRDMNTEAFF
DNA: TGTGCCAGCAGCTTCCGGGATATGAACACTGAAGCTTTCTTT

D: .
V: TRBV5-1
size: once
J: TRBJ2-5
CDR3: CASSRTSNQETQYF
DNA: TGCGCCAGCAGCCGTACTAGCAATCAAGAGACCCAGTACTTC

D: TRBD1
V: TRBV27
size: .
J: TRBJ1-1
CDR3: CASSTLDRVITEAFF
DNA: TGTGCCAGCAGTACACTGGACAGGGTGATCACTGAAGCTTTCTTT

D: TRBD1
V: TRBV6-1
size: .
J: TRBJ2-3
CDR3: CASSERLAGGSDTQYF
DNA: TGTGCCAGCAGTGAAAGATTGGCAGGGGGCTCAGATACGCAGTATTTT

D: .
V: TRBV27
size: few
J: TRBJ2-1
CDR3: CASSSGGTYNEQFF
DNA: TGTGCCAGCAGTTCGGGCGGGACTTACAATGAGCAGTTCTTC

D: .
V: TRBV28
size: .
J: TRBJ1-1
CDR3: CASSLRIPNTEAFF
DNA: TGTGCCAGCAGTTTACGTATCCCGAACACTGAAGCTTTCTTT

D: .
V: TRBV21-1
size: .
J: TRBJ2-3
CDR3: CASRGLAGGPPITDTQYF
DNA: TGTGCCAGCAGGGGACTAGCGGGAGGCCCTCCCATCACAGATACGCAGTATTTT

D: TRBD2
V: TRBV5-1
size: .
J: TRBJ2-7
CDR3: CASSPQTGGPSNYEQYF
DNA: TGCGCCAGCAGCCCCCAAACGGGAGGGCCCTCCAACTACGAGCAGTACTTC

D: .
V: TRBV9
size: .
J: TRBJ2-3
CDR3: CASSVDLTTTDTQYF
DNA: TGTGCCAGCAGCGTAGATCTAACTACAACAGATACGCAGTATTTT

D: TRBD1
V: TRBV15
size: .
J: TRBJ1-1
CDR3: CATTPRVTGRSTEAFF
DNA: TGTGCCACCACCCCACGGGTGACAGGGCGAAGCACTGAAGCTTTCTTT

D: TRBD1
V: TRBV5-4
size: .
J: TRBJ2-3
CDR3: CASSTRDRVTDTQYF
DNA: TGTGCCAGCAGCACACGGGACAGGGTGACCGATACGCAGTATTTT

D: TRBD2
V: TRBV7-2
size: .
J: TRBJ2-7
CDR3: CASRLSGGPQYEQYF
DNA: TGTGCCAGCAGGTTGAGCGGGGGGCCGCAGTACGAGCAGTACTTC

D: .
V: TRBV6-1
size: .
J: TRBJ1-6
CDR3: CATRQVLNSPLHF
DNA: TGTGCTACCCGACAGGTTTTAAATTCACCCCTCCACTTT

D: .
V: TRBV6-5
size: .
J: TRBJ1-5
CDR3: CASSPGMEQPQHF
DNA: TGTGCCAGCAGTCCCGGGATGGAGCAGCCCCAGCATTTT

D: TRBD1
V: TRBV7-9
size: .
J: TRBJ2-1
CDR3: CASSFTGTGVNEQFF
DNA: TGTGCCAGCAGCTTTACCGGGACAGGGGTAAATGAGCAGTTCTTC

D: TRBD2
V: TRBV18
size: .
J: TRBJ2-5
CDR3: CASSRSGSVKTQYF
DNA: TGTGCCAGCTCACGTAGCGGGAGCGTAAAGACCCAGTACTTC

D: .
V: TRBV5-1
size: .
J: TRBJ2-3
CDR3: CASSQTSEAESDTQYF
DNA: TGCGCCAGCAGCCAGACTAGTGAGGCTGAGTCAGATACGCAGTATTTT

D: TRBD1
V: TRBV27
size: .
J: TRBJ2-5
CDR3: CASSSWTGADQETQYF
DNA: TGTGCCAGCAGTTCCTGGACAGGGGCGGACCAAGAGACCCAGTACTTC

D: .
V: TRBV18
size: .
J: TRBJ2-1
CDR3: CASSPMFESSYNEQFF
DNA: TGTGCCAGCTCACCAATGTTCGAGAGCTCCTACAATGAGCAGTTCTTC

D: TRBD2
V: TRBV10-3
size: .
J: TRBJ2-1
CDR3: CAISASGTRAKNEQFF
DNA: TGTGCCATCAGTGCATCCGGGACTAGGGCGAAGAATGAGCAGTTCTTC

D: TRBD2
V: TRBV7-9
size: .
J: TRBJ2-7
CDR3: CASSRFGTSGAEQYF
DNA: TGTGCCAGCAGCCGATTTGGGACTAGCGGGGCCGAGCAGTACTTC

D: .
V: TRBV4-1
size: .
J: TRBJ2-1
CDR3: CASSQDRLARNEQFF
DNA: TGCGCCAGCAGCCAAGATCGGCTAGCGCGCAATGAGCAGTTCTTC

D: TRBD2
V: TRBV4-1
size: .
J: TRBJ2-2
CDR3: CASSQGAPAGGGPNTGELFF
DNA: TGCGCCAGCAGCCAAGGTGCTCCAGCGGGGGGGGGACCGAACACCGGGGAGCTGTTTTTT

D: TRBD2
V: TRBV30
size: .
J: TRBJ2-3
CDR3: CAGTGRGATDTQYF
DNA: TGTGCCGGAACCGGGCGGGGGGCCACAGATACGCAGTATTTT

D: TRBD1
V: TRBV30
size: .
J: TRBJ1-2
CDR3: CAWSVKGAVSYGYTF
DNA: TGTGCCTGGAGTGTAAAGGGGGCCGTATCCTATGGCTACACCTTC

D: TRBD1
V: TRBV10-3
size: few
J: TRBJ1-2
CDR3: CAIPGTGLYGYTF
DNA: TGTGCCATCCCCGGGACAGGGCTCTATGGCTACACCTTC

D: TRBD1
V: TRBV19
size: .
J: TRBJ2-2
CDR3: CASRQGTNTGELFF
DNA: TGTGCCAGCAGACAGGGTACCAACACCGGGGAGCTGTTTTTT

D: TRBD1
V: TRBV2
size: .
J: TRBJ2-7
CDR3: CASIRDRDYEQYF
DNA: TGTGCCAGCATCCGGGACAGGGACTACGAGCAGTACTTC

D: .
V: TRBV19
size: medium-sized
J: TRBJ1-3
CDR3: CASSPLGSRGTAGNTIYF
DNA: TGTGCCAGTAGCCCCCTCGGGAGTCGGGGAACAGCCGGAAACACCATATATTTT

D: TRBD1
V: TRBV5-1
size: .
J: TRBJ1-1
CDR3: CASSRADRGHRAFF
DNA: TGCGCCAGCAGCCGAGCGGACAGGGGGCATAGAGCTTTCTTT

D: .
V: TRBV19
size: .
J: TRBJ1-5
CDR3: CASRAWGAGENQPQHF
DNA: TGTGCCAGTAGGGCTTGGGGGGCGGGAGAAAATCAGCCCCAGCATTTT